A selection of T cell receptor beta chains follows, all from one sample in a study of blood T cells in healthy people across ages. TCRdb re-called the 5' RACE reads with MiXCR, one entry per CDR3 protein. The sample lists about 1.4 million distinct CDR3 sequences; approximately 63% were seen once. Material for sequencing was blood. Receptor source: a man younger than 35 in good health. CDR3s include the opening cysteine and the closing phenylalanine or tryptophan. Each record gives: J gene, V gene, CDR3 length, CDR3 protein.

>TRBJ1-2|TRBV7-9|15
CASSSHTNLVHGYTF
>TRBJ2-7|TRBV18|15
CASSPSLRHSYEQYF
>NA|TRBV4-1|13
CASSLGRQETQFF
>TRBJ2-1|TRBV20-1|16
CSARGHWTSWGNEQFF
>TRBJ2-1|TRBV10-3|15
CAISGTIAGDNEQFF
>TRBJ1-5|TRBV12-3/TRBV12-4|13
CASSSQGNQPQHF
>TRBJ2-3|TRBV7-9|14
CASSLDSLSDTQYF
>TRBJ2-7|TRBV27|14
CASSPRSEPYEQYF
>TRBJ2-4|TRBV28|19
CASSLFGLAGGTAKNIQYF
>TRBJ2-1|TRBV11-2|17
CASSLAPGLAENNEQFF
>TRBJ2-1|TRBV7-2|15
CASSTRTGSYNEQFF
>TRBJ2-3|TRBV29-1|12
CSEGVSLDTQYF
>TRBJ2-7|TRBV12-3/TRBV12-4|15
CASSPQTSGPYEQYF
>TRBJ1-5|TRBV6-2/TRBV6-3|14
CASSLRQARQPQHF
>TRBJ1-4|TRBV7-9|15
CASSLGAARNEKLFF
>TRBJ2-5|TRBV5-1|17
CASSLALGQGGKETQYF
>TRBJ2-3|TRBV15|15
CATSSGRLSTDTQYF
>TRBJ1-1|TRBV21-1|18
CASSKRVRGTGGPTEAFF
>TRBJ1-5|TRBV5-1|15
CASSLGTSLNQPQHF
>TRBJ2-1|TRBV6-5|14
CASSYGGAYNEQFF
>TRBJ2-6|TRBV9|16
CASSDFSEGGANVLTF
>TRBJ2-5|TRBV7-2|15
CASSSNRGGGETQYF
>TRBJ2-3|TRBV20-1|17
CSAPGARLAGGPDTQYF
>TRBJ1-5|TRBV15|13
CATAQKSNQPQHF
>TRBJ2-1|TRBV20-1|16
CSARSGDKYRLDEQFF
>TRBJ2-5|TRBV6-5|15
CASSYSAGVQETQYF
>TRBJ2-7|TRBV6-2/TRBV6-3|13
CASSDQYSYEQYF